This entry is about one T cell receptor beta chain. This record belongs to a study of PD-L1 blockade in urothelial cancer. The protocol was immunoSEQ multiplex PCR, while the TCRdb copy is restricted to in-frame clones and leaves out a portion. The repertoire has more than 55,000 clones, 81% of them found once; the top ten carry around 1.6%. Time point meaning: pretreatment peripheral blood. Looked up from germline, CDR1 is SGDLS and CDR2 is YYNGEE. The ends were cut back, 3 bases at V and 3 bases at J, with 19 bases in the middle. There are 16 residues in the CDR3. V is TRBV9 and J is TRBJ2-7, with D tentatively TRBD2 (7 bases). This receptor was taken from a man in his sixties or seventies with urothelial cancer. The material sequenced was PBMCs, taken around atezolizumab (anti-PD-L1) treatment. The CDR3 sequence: CASSGGRESSHYEQYF. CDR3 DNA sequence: TGTGCCAGCAGCGGGGGGCGGGAGAGTTCCCACTACGAGCAGTACTTC.